This TCR beta chain appears in the sequencing data of a study of blood T cell repertoires in COVID-19. Per the authors' pipeline: Counts of nucleated cells, estimated from reference gene primer amplification, were obtained. The repertoire was sequenced with immunoSEQ multiplex PCR; TCRdb's copy has only in-frame clones and lacks some. The DNA was the basis for D and trimming; V, J and clone size are from that table. The data show about 250,000 clones, 80% to 85% seen once. The germline V and J ends were trimmed by 0 bases and 0 bases, with 10 bases remaining between them. CDR1 SGHRS and CDR2 YFSETQ come from the germline V gene. This CDR3 contains 16 residues. Of note for this clone: Other DNA sequences from this sample encode an identical CDR3 as well.

The genes are TRBV5-1 and TRBJ2-1; possible D gene TRBD2, 6 bases. The clonotype was recovered from a person aged 65 to 85 with COVID-19, enrolled during active disease. Specimen: peripheral blood. CDR3 nucleotide sequence: TGCGCCAGCAGCTTGGTCGGAGGGAGCTCCTACAATGAGCAGTTCTTC. Its translation is CASSLVGGSSYNEQFF.